The 23 T cell receptor beta chains in this list originate from one sample, sequenced in a study of control samples from healthy donors and cancer patients. TCRdb keeps only in-frame clones here, not all; method: immunoSEQ multiplex PCR. The sample lists approximately 100,000 clones; roughly 90% were seen once. The sample comprised blood. The receptor source for this set is a human donor in good health. The donor label of this sample is uncertain.

This clone was counted once. The rearrangement links TRBV12-5 to TRBJ1-1; tentatively, D is TRBD1 (5 bases). With 3 bases removed from V and 8 bases from J, the gap between germline ends came to 13 bases. Germline V gene sequence: CDR1 LGHNT, CDR2 FRNRAP. The CDR3 totals 13 residues. Here the CDR3 reads CASGLAGYAEAFF. The CDR3 bases are TGTGCTAGTGGTTTAGCAGGGTACGCCGAAGCTTTCTTT.

J is TRBJ2-5 and V is TRBV29-1; D gene unclear. CDR1 is SQVTM and CDR2 is ANQGSEA in the germline V gene. This CDR3 has 12 residues. V gave up 5 bases and J gave up 4 bases, with 11 bases separating them. The CDR3 DNA sequence: TGCAGCGTTAGGTTGGGTGGAGAGACCCAGTACTTC. Protein: CSVRLGGETQYF.

The chain recombines TRBV10-3 with TRBJ2-2; D might be TRBD2 (6 bases). The CDR3 runs 12 residues. The ends were cut back, 8 bases at V and 5 bases at J, with 9 bases in the middle. The germline CDR1 and CDR2 sequences are ENHRY and SYGVKD. The CDR3 reads CAIAGGTGELFF. For the CDR3, the DNA is TGTGCCATCGCCGGGGGTACCGGGGAGCTGTTTTTT.

The gene calls are TRBV18 and TRBJ1-4; 7 bases are a match to TRBD1. The J segment lost 8 bases and the V segment lost 3 bases, leaving 6 bases of the junction unmatched. This CDR3 region has 14 residues. CDR1 and CDR2 (germline): KGHSH, LQKENI. The DNA of the CDR3 is TGTGCCAGCTCACCTGGGACAGTGGGGGAAAAACTGTTTTTT. Protein product: CASSPGTVGEKLFF.

The V and J genes are TRBV5-1 and TRBJ1-1, with 8 bases lining up with TRBD1. The CDR3 runs to 16 residues. Germline CDR1 and CDR2: SGHRS and YFSETQ. J gave up 1 base and V 5 bases, and 10 bases lay outside the gene matches. CDR3 protein: CASSLIGQGGNTEAFF. CDR3 DNA sequence: TGCGCCAGCAGTCTAATAGGACAGGGTGGGAACACTGAAGCTTTCTTT.

The chain links TRBV12-3 or TRBV12-4 to TRBJ2-3; no clear D gene. With 5 bases removed from V and 1 base from J, the gap between germline ends came to 7 bases. The CDR3 consists of 13 residues. This chain's CDR3 is CASSQIRTDTQYF. In DNA form, the CDR3 reads TGTGCCAGCAGTCAGATCCGCACAGATACGCAGTATTTT.

The chain carries TRBV5-1 and TRBJ1-2; D gene uncertain. The V and J ends lost 4 bases and 5 bases respectively, with 18 bases between them. Germline V CDR1 and CDR2: SGHRS, YFSETQ. This CDR3 comprises 15 residues. CDR3 nucleotide sequence: TGCGCCAGCAGCCCGCCCGAAGCGGGTAGGTATGGCTACACCTTC. Amino acids: CASSPPEAGRYGYTF.

J is TRBJ2-1 and V is TRBV6-1; no clear D. V lost 3 bases to trimming and J lost 6 bases, with 15 bases between them. This CDR3 contains 15 residues. The germline CDR1 and CDR2 sequences are MNHNS and SASEGT. For the CDR3, the DNA is TGTGCCAGCAGTGACGTTCAGCTTGGTCTCAATGAGCAGTTCTTC. Its translation: CASSDVQLGLNEQFF.

The chain recombines TRBV15 with TRBJ1-1; no reliable D call. Trimming stripped 0 bases from V and 0 bases from J, with 11 bases between. This CDR3 comprises 16 residues. The V gene's germline CDR1 is LNHNV and CDR2 YYDKDF (reference sequence). In DNA form, the CDR3 reads TGTGCCACCAGCAGAGATCAGCCCAGGCTGAACACTGAAGCTTTCTTT. It is translated as CATSRDQPRLNTEAFF.

CDR3 coding DNA: TGTGCCAGCAGCCGGACAGGCCTAAACAATGAGCAGTTCTTC. It translates to CASSRTGLNNEQFF. V gene TRBV19 combines with J gene TRBJ2-1; 7 bases fit TRBD1. CDR1 and CDR2 (germline): LNHDA, SQIVND (reference sequence). The length of the CDR3 is 14 residues. Trimming removed 9 bases from V and 5 bases from J; junction bases left unmatched: 10.

The rearrangement uses TRBV2 and TRBJ1-2; D is unresolved. The CDR3 runs to 13 residues. Germline CDR1 SNHLY, CDR2 FYNNEI. The V and J ends lost 2 bases and 2 bases respectively, with 6 bases between them. Here the CDR3 reads CASSETENYGYTF. The CDR3 bases are TGTGCCAGCAGTGAAACAGAGAACTATGGCTACACCTTC.

The chain joins TRBV19 to TRBJ2-1; 11 bases are a match to TRBD2. The CDR3 runs to 14 residues. CDR1 is LNHDA, CDR2 SQIVND, per germline (reference sequence). V was pared by 10 bases and J by 7 bases, with 9 bases of the junction left unmatched. CDR3 coding DNA: TGTGCCACCCGATCGCTAGCGGGGGGAAATGAGCAGTTCTTC. This sequence encodes CATRSLAGGNEQFF.

The genes are TRBV27 and TRBJ1-1, with D perhaps matching TRBD1 (6 bases). V lost 5 bases and J 1 base, leaving 11 bases between the germline ends. This CDR3 contains 14 residues. Germline V gives CDR1 MNHEY, CDR2 SMNVEV (reference sequence). The CDR3, as DNA: TGTGCCAGCAGTCTTCGGACAGCGAACACTGAAGCTTTCTTT. Protein product: CASSLRTANTEAFF.

This chain joins TRBV18 and TRBJ1-5; TRBD1 is a possible D gene (6 bases). Germline CDR1 reads KGHSH; CDR2 reads LQKENI. The CDR3 sequence is 17 residues long. Trimming cost V 2 bases and J 4 bases, with 18 bases left between them. The DNA for the CDR3 is TGTGCCAGCTCACCAGGCTGGGGGGCGAGGGAGAATCAGCCCCAGCATTTT. Translated, it gives CASSPGWGARENQPQHF.

J is TRBJ2-5 and V is TRBV5-1; D is uncertain. The CDR3 is 13 amino acids. Between the trimmed V and J ends, which lost 0 bases and 2 bases, there was a span of 5 bases. Germline CDR1 and CDR2: SGHRS and YFSETQ. CDR3 DNA: TGCGCCAGCAGCTTGGATGTTCAAGAGACCCAGTACTTC. The encoded protein is CASSLDVQETQYF.

The chain employs TRBV19 and TRBJ2-5, with TRBD2 matching over 15 bases. Germline V gene lookup returns CDR1 LNHDA and CDR2 SQIVND (reference sequence). V shed 5 bases, J shed 1 base, and the junction held 2 bases outside the gene matches. The CDR3 length is 16 residues. In DNA form, the CDR3 reads TGTGCCAGTAGTCCGGGACTAGCGGGGGGCCAAGAGACCCAGTACTTC. It translates to CASSPGLAGGQETQYF.

The chain couples TRBV5-1 to TRBJ2-6; tentatively, D is TRBD2 (5 bases). V dropped 4 bases and J dropped 2 bases, with 7 bases sitting between them. The CDR3 is 14 amino acids. In germline, CDR1 is SGHRS, CDR2 YFSETQ. The CDR3 reads CASSLATGANVLTF. The CDR3 DNA follows: TGCGCCAGCAGCCTAGCCACTGGGGCCAACGTCCTGACTTTC.

This clone appeared a few times. This sequence joins TRBV7-3 and TRBJ2-1; TRBD2 matches at 16 bases. Germline loops: CDR1 SGHTA, CDR2 FQGTGA. V lost 2 bases and J lost 7; bases outside the gene matches: 8. The CDR3 spans 18 residues. CDR3 DNA sequence: TGTGCCAGCAGCTTACCGGGACTAGCGGGGGGGCACTGGAATGAGCAGTTCTTC. Translating it yields CASSLPGLAGGHWNEQFF.

This rearrangement joins TRBV2 to TRBJ2-2, with 7 bases matching TRBD2. Germline CDR1 SNHLY, CDR2 FYNNEI. The junction had 0 bases not matched to a gene; V was cut back by 8 bases and J by 3 bases. This CDR3 region has 12 residues. The CDR3 nucleotides are TGTGCCAGCGGGGGGGACACCGGGGAGCTGTTTTTT. It encodes CASGGDTGELFF. Based on the CDR3 plus reference TRBV2 and TRBJ2-2, the full variable domain is EPEVTQTPSHQVTQMGQEVILRCVPISNHLYFYWYRQILGQKVEFLVSFYNNEISEKSEIFDDQFSVERPDGSNFTLKIRSTKLEDSAMYFCASGGDTGELFFGEGSRLTVL.

The chain employs TRBV24-1 and TRBJ2-3; no clear D. Germline V CDR1 and CDR2: KGHDR, SFDVKD. V was pared by 6 bases and J by 5 bases, with 5 bases between. This CDR3 comprises 11 residues. The CDR3 region is CATSYKDTQYF. The CDR3 region has the DNA TGTGCCACCAGTTATAAAGATACGCAGTATTTT.

The chain recombines TRBV6-1 with TRBJ1-1; no firm D call. The CDR3 runs 14 residues. V was shortened by 3 bases and J by 3 bases, with 11 bases between the two germline ends. Per the germline V gene, CDR1 is MNHNS and CDR2 is SASEGT. CDR3 region: CASSDIRKHTEAFF. CDR3 coding DNA: TGTGCCAGCAGTGATATTCGGAAGCACACTGAAGCTTTCTTT.

This chain links TRBV7-2 with TRBJ2-3; TRBD1 is a possible D gene (5 bases). V shed 6 bases and J shed 2 bases, with 9 bases lying between them. The CDR3 sequence is 13 residues long. Germline V gene lookup returns CDR1 SGHTA and CDR2 FQGNSA. For the CDR3, the DNA is TGTGCCAGCAGGTCGACAGTCACAGATACGCAGTATTTT. This encodes CASRSTVTDTQYF.

This clone is judged medium-sized. This chain links TRBV2 with TRBJ1-1; the D is unclear. The CDR3 runs to 13 residues. The germline gives CDR1 SNHLY, CDR2 FYNNEI. Trimming left V 6 bases short and J 1 base short, with 9 bases between. The CDR3 here is CASSPAPNTEAFF. CDR3 DNA: TGTGCCAGCAGCCCCGCCCCGAACACTGAAGCTTTCTTT.